This record covers a single T cell receptor (beta chain). Its antigen remains unidentified. The PCR had 60 Vbeta and 13 Jbeta primers. The protocol was immunoSEQ multiplex PCR, while the TCRdb copy is restricted to in-frame clones and leaves out a portion. The data hold about 200,000 clones, with over 60% observed a single time. Germline loops: CDR1 MNHEY, CDR2 SMNVEV (reference sequence). The V and J ends lost 2 bases and 10 bases respectively, with 11 bases between them. The CDR3 length is 12 residues. This record belongs to a study of cytomegalovirus exposure and HLA in healthy donors. Study-wide points: An observed cluster of highly shared sequence variants was recorded as a likely sequencing artifact. More clonal expansion characterized HLA-associated TCR beta chains than equally common others in a later analysis. Previous analysis showed most TCR beta V segments were productive about 87% or about 30% of the time.

The sample consisted of PBMCs. The sequence was obtained from a man aged 35 to 55 in good health and CMV-seronegative. This chain joins TRBV27 and TRBJ1-1; no firm D call. CDR3 sequence: CASSLIGGLAFF. The CDR3 nucleotides read TGTGCCAGCAGTTTAATAGGCGGGCTAGCTTTCTTT.